These T cell receptor beta chains were read from a single sample in a study of blood T cell repertoires in COVID-19. The data were produced by immunoSEQ multiplex PCR, yet TCRdb's version contains in-frame clones alone and is incomplete. Here the sample spans about 300,000 clones, about 85% being singletons. The sequencing sample was made of PBMCs or T cells enriched from blood (not recorded which). Receptor source: a woman aged 25-40 years who had recovered from COVID-19. Both conserved end residues are part of each CDR3. The D gene is left open where the match is weak.

j_call d_call v_call cdr3_aa cdr3_nt
TRBJ1-6 . TRBV25-1 CASRGVDSPLHF TGTGCCAGCCGGGGGGTAGATTCACCCCTCCACTTT
TRBJ1-2 . TRBV4-1 CASSQDQVGYGYTF TGCGCCAGCAGCCAAGATCAGGTTGGCTATGGCTACACCTTC
TRBJ1-4 . TRBV5-6 CASSLWRSGEKLFF TGTGCCAGCAGCTTGTGGCGGTCAGGGGAAAAACTGTTTTTT
TRBJ2-5 TRBD2 TRBV30 CAWSRRRGGTQYF TGTGCCTGGAGTCGTCGGCGGGGGGGGACCCAGTACTTC
TRBJ1-2 . TRBV6-2/TRBV6-3 CASSKANQGVYGYTF TGTGCCAGCAGCAAAGCCAACCAAGGGGTCTATGGCTACACCTTC
TRBJ1-1 TRBD1 TRBV30 CAWRTSGTATEAFF TGTGCCTGGAGAACCAGTGGGACAGCCACTGAAGCTTTCTTT
TRBJ2-1 . TRBV27 CASSLGQASYNEQFF TGTGCCAGCAGTTTAGGGCAGGCCTCCTACAATGAGCAGTTCTTC
TRBJ1-1 TRBD1 TRBV10-3 CAISRPGQGYTEAFF TGTGCCATCAGTCGACCGGGACAGGGTTACACTGAAGCTTTCTTT
TRBJ1-2 TRBD1 TRBV16 CASSQSPGTGWGYTF TGTGCCAGCAGCCAATCGCCGGGGACAGGGTGGGGCTACACCTTC
TRBJ2-1 . TRBV19 CASKSTGNEQFF TGTGCCAGTAAGTCTACCGGGAATGAGCAGTTCTTC
TRBJ1-6 . TRBV7-2 CASSPGLENSPLHF TGTGCCAGCAGTCCGGGGTTGGAGAATTCACCCCTCCACTTT
TRBJ1-1 . TRBV30 CAWSPPPLTEAFF TGTGCCTGGAGTCCCCCTCCCCTCACTGAAGCTTTCTTT
TRBJ1-2 . TRBV5-5 CASSLRDGYTF TGTGCCAGCAGCTTGAGAGATGGCTACACCTTC
TRBJ1-3 . TRBV2 CASSERLLKGDSGNTIYF TGTGCCAGCAGTGAACGGCTCCTTAAGGGAGACTCTGGAAACACCATATATTTT
TRBJ1-5 TRBD1 TRBV19 CASSGGQGPHQPQHF TGTGCCAGTAGTGGGGGACAGGGGCCTCATCAGCCCCAGCATTTT
TRBJ2-3 . TRBV4-2 CASSQQVLEDTQYF TGTGCCAGCAGCCAACAAGTTTTAGAAGATACGCAGTATTTT
TRBJ2-7 . TRBV10-1 CAASSLDSPMGEQYF TGCGCCGCCAGCTCCTTAGACAGCCCCATGGGCGAGCAGTACTTC
TRBJ1-3 . TRBV4-2 CASSQGGPGGNTIYF TGTGCCAGCAGCCAAGGTGGGCCGGGGGGAAACACCATATATTTT
TRBJ1-2 TRBD1 TRBV6-5 CASSYMGDRALGYTF TGTGCCAGCAGTTATATGGGGGACAGGGCACTCGGCTACACCTTC
TRBJ2-2 . TRBV9 CASSTKVGDGELFF TGTGCCAGCAGCACAAAAGTAGGAGACGGGGAGCTGTTTTTT
TRBJ1-4 . TRBV7-9 CASRQAATNEKLFF TGTGCCAGCAGACAGGCTGCAACTAATGAAAAACTGTTTTTT
TRBJ1-2 . TRBV9 CASSGRPGDRAYGYTF TGTGCCAGCAGCGGCCGACCCGGGGATAGGGCGTATGGCTACACCTTC
TRBJ2-5 TRBD2 TRBV5-1 CASSSLRTSGGPSTQYF TGCGCCAGCAGCTCGCTACGGACTAGCGGGGGCCCCTCGACCCAGTACTTC
TRBJ2-7 TRBD1 TRBV30 CAWSVQPGQAYEQYF TGTGCCTGGAGTGTACAACCGGGACAGGCCTACGAGCAGTACTTC
TRBJ1-2 TRBD1 TRBV11-2 CASSSGQGGGGYTF TGTGCCAGCAGCTCGGGACAGGGAGGAGGAGGCTACACCTTC